These T cell receptor beta chains were read from a single sample in a study of blood T cell repertoires in COVID-19. Libraries were prepared by immunoSEQ multiplex PCR; TCRdb keeps only in-frame clonotypes and omits some of them. Of about 130,000 clones in the sample, approximately 80% were seen once. Sequencing was performed on peripheral blood. These receptors all come from a woman aged 45-59 years with acute or convalescent COVID-19. The CDR3 runs from the conserved cysteine through the conserved F or W. The order of the fields is CDR3 protein, CDR3 DNA, D gene, clone size, V gene, J gene. A D gene is named only where the DNA matches it firmly. Only part of the rows carry a size: once, few, many, or a class if the clone is expanded.

CASSQRTSGIVYEQFF	TGCGCCAGCAGCCAGCGGACTAGCGGGATAGTTTATGAGCAGTTCTTC	TRBD2	.	TRBV5-1	TRBJ2-1
CASTSPGTGSPGYTF	TGTGCCAGCACCAGCCCCGGGACAGGGAGTCCCGGCTACACCTTC	TRBD1	.	TRBV28	TRBJ1-2
CASSETGKNIQYF	TGTGCCAGCAGCGAAACAGGGAAAAACATTCAGTACTTC	.	.	TRBV7-3	TRBJ2-4
CASSNPGGAFYTQYF	TGTGCCAGCAGTAACCCCGGTGGAGCCTTTTATACGCAGTATTTT	.	.	TRBV6-6	TRBJ2-3
CASSPGGPVSGRVRNEQFF	TGTGCCAGCAGCCCGGGGGGGCCCGTTAGCGGGAGGGTACGTAATGAGCAGTTCTTC	TRBD2	.	TRBV7-9	TRBJ2-1
CASSLRDRGYEQYF	TGTGCCAGCAGTCTTCGGGACAGGGGCTACGAGCAGTACTTC	TRBD1	.	TRBV6-5	TRBJ2-7
CASSPLTSGGRGEQYF	TGTGCCAGCAGCCCCCTGACTAGCGGGGGGAGAGGCGAGCAGTACTTC	TRBD2	.	TRBV11-2	TRBJ2-7
CSASEPWGDQPQHF	TGCAGTGCTAGTGAACCGTGGGGCGATCAGCCCCAGCATTTT	.	.	TRBV20-1	TRBJ1-5
CASSEQGVLYEQYF	TGTGCCAGCAGTGAACAGGGGGTATTGTACGAGCAGTACTTC	TRBD1	.	TRBV2	TRBJ2-7
CASSEGEGANVLTF	TGTGCCAGCAGTGAAGGGGAAGGGGCCAACGTCCTGACTTTC	.	.	TRBV6-4	TRBJ2-6
CASSLEGIKNEQFF	TGCGCCAGCAGCTTGGAGGGGATAAAAAATGAGCAGTTCTTC	.	.	TRBV5-1	TRBJ2-1
CASSDVFTPGNYGYTF	TGTGCCAGCAGTGACGTCTTCACCCCCGGTAATTATGGCTACACCTTC	.	.	TRBV2	TRBJ1-2
CASSPGQLISSGYTF	TGCGCCAGCAGCCCAGGACAGTTAATAAGTTCTGGCTACACCTTC	.	.	TRBV5-1	TRBJ1-2
CSVLTAGGEKLFF	TGCAGCGTACTAACTGCCGGGGGTGAAAAACTGTTTTTT	.	.	TRBV29-1	TRBJ1-4
CATSDAGVGYGYTF	TGTGCCACCAGTGATGCGGGCGTTGGCTATGGCTACACCTTC	.	.	TRBV24-1	TRBJ1-2
CASGRGSFTDTQYF	TGTGCCAGCGGTCGGGGTTCCTTCACAGATACGCAGTATTTT	.	.	TRBV2	TRBJ2-3
CASSVLEGGGYTF	TGTGCCAGCAGCGTACTTGAGGGAGGTGGCTACACCTTC	.	.	TRBV9	TRBJ1-2
CASSPIAGQQETQYF	TGTGCCAGCTCACCAATAGCGGGGCAACAAGAGACCCAGTACTTC	TRBD2	.	TRBV18	TRBJ2-5
CASSAPAGASTEAFF	TGTGCCAGCAGTGCTCCTGCGGGGGCTAGCACTGAAGCTTTCTTT	.	.	TRBV2	TRBJ1-1
CASSVTGGAWGYTF	TGTGCCAGCAGCGTCACTGGAGGGGCCTGGGGCTACACCTTC	.	.	TRBV9	TRBJ1-2
CASSPLFRDYRVPNEKLFF	TGTGCCAGCAGTCCACTTTTTCGCGACTACAGGGTTCCTAATGAAAAACTGTTTTTT	.	.	TRBV27	TRBJ1-4
CASSAGQGGGNQPQHF	TGTGCCAGCAGCGCGGGACAGGGTGGGGGCAATCAGCCCCAGCATTTT	TRBD1	.	TRBV7-8	TRBJ1-5
CASSLGGNNSPLHF	TGTGCCAGCAGCTTAGGAGGGAACAATTCACCCCTCCACTTT	.	few	TRBV7-9	TRBJ1-6
CASGRDYTGELFF	TGTGCTAGTGGCCGGGATTACACCGGGGAGCTGTTTTTT	.	.	TRBV12-5	TRBJ2-2
CASSPGSVNEQFF	TGTGCCAGCAGCCCCGGGAGCGTTAATGAGCAGTTCTTC	.	.	TRBV12-3/TRBV12-4	TRBJ2-1
CASNLQATDTQYF	TGTGCCAGCAACCTCCAGGCCACAGATACGCAGTATTTT	.	.	TRBV2	TRBJ2-3
CASSSENYGYTF	TGCGCCAGCAGCTCAGAAAACTATGGCTACACCTTC	.	.	TRBV5-1	TRBJ1-2
CASSGRGDRTEAFF	TGCGCCAGCAGTGGGCGGGGGGATCGTACTGAAGCTTTCTTT	.	.	TRBV10-2	TRBJ1-1
CASSETTGNYSPLHF	TGTGCCAGCAGTGAAACGACAGGGAACTATTCACCCCTCCACTTT	TRBD1	.	TRBV2	TRBJ1-6
CASSPETGLDTEAFF	TGTGCCAGCAGTCCAGAGACAGGGTTGGACACTGAAGCTTTCTTT	TRBD1	few	TRBV2	TRBJ1-1
CASRQDGENTEAFF	TGCGCCAGCAGGCAGGACGGGGAGAACACTGAAGCTTTCTTT	.	.	TRBV5-1	TRBJ1-1
CATTWWGFSGELFF	TGTGCCACCACGTGGTGGGGCTTTTCCGGGGAGCTGTTTTTT	.	.	TRBV7-8	TRBJ2-2
CASSFQPGQGTRRNQPQHF	TGTGCCAGCAGCTTCCAACCGGGACAGGGAACCAGGAGAAATCAGCCCCAGCATTTT	TRBD1	few	TRBV7-2	TRBJ1-5
CASSQLQTSGVYYEQYF	TGCGCCAGCAGCCAACTTCAGACTAGCGGAGTATACTACGAGCAGTACTTC	TRBD2	.	TRBV4-1	TRBJ2-7
CACQTGLSYNEQFF	TGTGCCTGTCAGACAGGTCTCTCCTACAATGAGCAGTTCTTC	.	.	TRBV2	TRBJ2-1
CASSLSLAGRSEQYF	TGTGCCAGCAGTTTATCTCTAGCGGGGAGATCGGAGCAGTACTTC	TRBD2	.	TRBV28	TRBJ2-7
CASSFETSGSQETQYF	TGTGCCAGCAGTTTCGAGACTAGCGGCTCCCAAGAGACCCAGTACTTC	TRBD2	.	TRBV28	TRBJ2-5
CASRPGAWDGYTF	TGTGCCAGCAGACCTGGGGCCTGGGATGGCTACACCTTC	.	.	TRBV12-3/TRBV12-4	TRBJ1-2
CASRGLAGYTGELFF	TGTGCCAGCAGGGGACTAGCGGGGTACACCGGGGAGCTGTTTTTT	TRBD2	.	TRBV6-5	TRBJ2-2
CASSFTADSPLHF	TGCGCCAGCAGCTTCACAGCGGATTCACCCCTCCACTTT	.	.	TRBV5-1	TRBJ1-6
CASSENVGLAGGQETQYF	TGTGCCAGCAGCGAAAACGTCGGGCTAGCGGGAGGTCAAGAGACCCAGTACTTC	TRBD2	.	TRBV7-3	TRBJ2-5
CASSLGGSTKAFF	TGTGCCAGCAGCTTAGGCGGTAGTACGAAAGCTTTCTTT	.	.	TRBV11-2	TRBJ1-1
CASRRDRGLVYGYTF	TGTGCCAGCAGACGGGACAGGGGATTGGTCTATGGCTACACCTTC	TRBD1	.	TRBV6-5	TRBJ1-2
CASSELGTEETQYF	TGTGCCAGCAGTGAACTTGGGACAGAAGAGACCCAGTACTTC	TRBD1	.	TRBV6-1	TRBJ2-5
CASSPTSGGETQYF	TGTGCCAGCAGCCCAACTAGCGGGGGAGAGACCCAGTACTTC	TRBD2	.	TRBV5-4	TRBJ2-5
CASSQATGRDLGGGEQYF	TGCGCCAGCAGCCAAGCCACTGGCCGGGACCTCGGGGGGGGCGAGCAGTACTTC	TRBD2	.	TRBV4-1	TRBJ2-7
CASSISPSVHYEQYF	TGTGCCAGTAGTATTTCCCCTAGCGTACACTACGAGCAGTACTTC	.	.	TRBV19	TRBJ2-7
CASSLRGGEKLFF	TGTGCCAGCAGCCTGAGGGGAGGAGAAAAACTGTTTTTT	.	.	TRBV9	TRBJ1-4
CASSSQGAPRDYGYTF	TGTGCCAGCAGTTCCCAGGGGGCACCTCGGGACTATGGCTACACCTTC	TRBD1	.	TRBV6-5	TRBJ1-2
CASSDRRGYGYTF	TGTGCCAGCAGTGACAGGAGGGGATATGGCTACACCTTC	.	.	TRBV6-1	TRBJ1-2
CASSLEWETQYF	TGTGCCAGCAGTTTAGAGTGGGAGACCCAGTACTTC	.	.	TRBV28	TRBJ2-5
CASSWGDRDSVGYTF	TGCGCCAGCAGCTGGGGGGACAGGGACTCGGTTGGCTACACCTTC	TRBD1	.	TRBV5-1	TRBJ1-2
CASRRGGASNQPQHF	TGTGCCAGCAGGCGGGGAGGGGCGAGCAATCAGCCCCAGCATTTT	.	.	TRBV2	TRBJ1-5
CASSESWTGWTEAFF	TGTGCCAGCAGTGAATCCTGGACAGGGTGGACTGAAGCTTTCTTT	TRBD1	.	TRBV6-1	TRBJ1-1
CASHPDRDQPQHF	TGTGCCAGTCACCCGGACAGGGATCAGCCCCAGCATTTT	TRBD1	.	TRBV19	TRBJ1-5
CASSPLSGARSNYGYTF	TGTGCCAGCTCACCACTTTCTGGGGCGCGATCGAACTATGGCTACACCTTC	.	few	TRBV18	TRBJ1-2
CSVDDRENQPQHF	TGCAGCGTTGACGACAGGGAAAACCAGCCCCAGCATTTT	TRBD1	.	TRBV29-1	TRBJ1-5
CASSVSGGETQYF	TGTGCCAGCAGTGTCAGCGGGGGAGAGACCCAGTACTTC	TRBD2	.	TRBV25-1	TRBJ2-5
CASSLGGADQPQHF	TGTGCCAGCAGTTTAGGGGGGGCTGATCAGCCCCAGCATTTT	.	many	TRBV27	TRBJ1-5